These 9 T cell receptor beta chains were sequenced from one sample in a study of cytotoxic CD8 clonotypes in ibrutinib-treated CLL. Using immunoSEQ multiplex PCR, the repertoire was profiled, and TCRdb retains in-frame clones only, with some absent. The sample has about 85,000 clones; 75% to 85% are singletons. The material sequenced was PBMCs, taken after 12 months of ibrutinib treatment. The receptors stem from a human donor with chronic lymphocytic leukemia.

This clone appeared a single time. This chain links TRBV28 with TRBJ1-5; TRBD1 matches at 9 bases. CDR1 and CDR2 from the germline V gene are MDHEN and SYDVKM. The CDR3 is made up of 16 amino acids. V gave up 2 bases and J gave up 0 bases; unmatched junction bases: 2. The CDR3 protein is CASSLDRGYSNQPQHF. CDR3 coding DNA: TGTGCCAGCAGTTTAGACAGGGGGTATAGCAATCAGCCCCAGCATTTT.

V usage is TRBV28 and J usage is TRBJ2-7; D not resolved. Trimming stripped 6 bases from V and 7 bases from J, with 13 bases between. This CDR3 is 12 amino acids long. Germline assignment: CDR1 MDHEN and CDR2 SYDVKM. The CDR3 protein is CASSPFSWEQYF. The CDR3 bases are TGTGCCAGCAGCCCATTCTCATGGGAGCAGTACTTC.

V gene TRBV7-2 combines with J gene TRBJ1-4; no reliable D call. The CDR3 is 14 amino acids. Trimming stripped 2 bases from V and 2 bases from J, with 6 bases between. The germline V gene encodes CDR1 SGHTA and CDR2 FQGNSA. CDR3 residues: CASSLLQTNEKLFF. In DNA, the CDR3 is TGTGCCAGCAGCTTATTACAGACTAATGAAAAACTGTTTTTT. Variable domain in full (rest from reference TRBV7-2 and TRBJ1-4): GAGVSQSPSNKVTEKGKDVELRCDPISGHTALYWYRQSLGQGLEFLIYFQGNSAPDKSGLPSDRFSAERTGGSVSTLTIQRTQQEDSAVYLCASSLLQTNEKLFFGSGTQLSVL.

This clone has only a few counts. The rearrangement uses TRBV11-3 and TRBJ2-1; D perhaps matches TRBD2 (6 bases). Germline CDR1 is SGHNT and CDR2 is YENEEA. Trimming left V 0 bases short and J 9 bases short, with 12 bases between. The CDR3 runs to 14 residues. CDR3 sequence (DNA): TGTGCCAGCAGCTTAGACCCGGGGGTGGGTGAGCAGTTCTTC. Translating it yields CASSLDPGVGEQFF.

The chain couples TRBV5-6 to TRBJ1-2; 9 nucleotides line up with TRBD1. The CDR3 is 16 amino acids. Trimming took 0 bases from V and 3 from J; bases not matched to a gene: 6. CDR1 and CDR2 (germline): SGHDT, YYEEEE. The CDR3 DNA is TGTGCCAGCAGCTTGGCCAAGGACAGGGGATACTATGGCTACACCTTC. This codes for CASSLAKDRGYYGYTF.

The chain uses TRBV18 and TRBJ2-7; D remains ambiguous. CDR1 KGHSH and CDR2 LQKENI come from the germline V gene. The CDR3 has 13 residues. V was shortened by 6 bases and J by 2 bases, with 11 bases between the two germline ends. The CDR3 region has the DNA TGTGCCAGCTCCCCAACGGGTACCTACGAGCAGTACTTC. Protein: CASSPTGTYEQYF.

Regarding this clone: A junction boundary mismatches the germline segment, possibly from a read error. The chain is built from TRBV28 and TRBJ2-7; D might be TRBD2 (5 bases). Per the germline V gene, CDR1 is MDHEN and CDR2 is SYDVKM. The CDR3 runs 11 residues. The CDR3 spells CASGRVGQRYF. CDR3 coding DNA: TGTGCCAGCGGGCGGGTCGGGCAGCGTTATTTC.

The CDR3 DNA is TGCAGCGCTGTGGGAGGAGGGGTCGGCACTGAAGCTTTCTTT. This gives the protein CSAVGGGVGTEAFF. The chain employs TRBV29-1 and TRBJ1-1; D is possibly TRBD1 (5 bases). CDR1 is SQVTM, CDR2 ANQGSEA, per germline. The CDR3 runs to 14 residues. The V end lost 7 bases, the J end lost 4 bases, and 19 bases lay between the germline ends.

The chain recombines TRBV6-5 with TRBJ2-5; tentatively, D is TRBD1 (5 bases). Germline CDR1 and CDR2: MNHEY and SVGAGI. This CDR3 region has 15 residues. V lost 2 bases and J 2 bases, leaving 12 bases between the germline ends. The CDR3 sequence is CASSYRPDRQETQYF. In DNA, the CDR3 is TGTGCCAGCAGTTACCGCCCCGACAGACAAGAGACCCAGTACTTC.